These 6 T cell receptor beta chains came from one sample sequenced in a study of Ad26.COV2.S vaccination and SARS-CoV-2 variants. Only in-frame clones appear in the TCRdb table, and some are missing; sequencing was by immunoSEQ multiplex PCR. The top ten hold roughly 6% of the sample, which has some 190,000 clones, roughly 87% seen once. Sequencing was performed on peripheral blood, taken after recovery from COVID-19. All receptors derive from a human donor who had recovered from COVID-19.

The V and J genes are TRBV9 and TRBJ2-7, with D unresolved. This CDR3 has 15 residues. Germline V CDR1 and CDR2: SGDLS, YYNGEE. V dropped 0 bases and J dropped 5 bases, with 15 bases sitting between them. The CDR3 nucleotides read TGTGCCAGCAGCGTAGCCGGTGTTGAGGTCCACGAGCAGTACTTC. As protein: CASSVAGVEVHEQYF.

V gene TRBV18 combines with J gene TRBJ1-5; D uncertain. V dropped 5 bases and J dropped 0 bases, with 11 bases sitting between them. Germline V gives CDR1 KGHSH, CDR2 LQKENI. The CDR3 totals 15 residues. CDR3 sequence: CASSSTANSNQPQHF. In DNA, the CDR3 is TGTGCCAGCTCATCTACAGCCAATAGCAATCAGCCCCAGCATTTT.

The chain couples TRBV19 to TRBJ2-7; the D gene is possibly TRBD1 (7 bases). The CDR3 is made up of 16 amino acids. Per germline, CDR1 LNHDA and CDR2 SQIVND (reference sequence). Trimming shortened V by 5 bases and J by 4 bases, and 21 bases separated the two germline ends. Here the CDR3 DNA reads TGTGCCAGTAGTCCAGGGGGTCGCGGGGCCTGGTACGAGCAGTACTTC. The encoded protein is CASSPGGRGAWYEQYF.

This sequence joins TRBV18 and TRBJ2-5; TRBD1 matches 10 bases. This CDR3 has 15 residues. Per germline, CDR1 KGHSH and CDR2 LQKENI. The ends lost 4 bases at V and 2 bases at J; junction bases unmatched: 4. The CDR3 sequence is CASSRGQGGQETQYF. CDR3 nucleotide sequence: TGTGCCAGCTCACGAGGACAGGGGGGACAAGAGACCCAGTACTTC.

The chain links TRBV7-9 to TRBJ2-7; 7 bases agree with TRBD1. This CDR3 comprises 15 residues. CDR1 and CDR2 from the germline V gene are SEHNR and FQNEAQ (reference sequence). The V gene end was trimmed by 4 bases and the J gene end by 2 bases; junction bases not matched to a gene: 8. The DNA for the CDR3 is TGTGCCAGCAGCTCCACCGGGACAGAGACCTACGAGCAGTACTTC. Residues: CASSSTGTETYEQYF.

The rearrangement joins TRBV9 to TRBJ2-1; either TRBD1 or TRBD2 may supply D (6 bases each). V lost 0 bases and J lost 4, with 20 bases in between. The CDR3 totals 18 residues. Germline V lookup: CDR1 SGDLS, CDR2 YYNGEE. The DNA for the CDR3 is TGTGCCAGCAGCGTAGCTGGGGGGCTAGTCGCCCCTTACAATGAGCAGTTCTTC. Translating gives CASSVAGGLVAPYNEQFF.